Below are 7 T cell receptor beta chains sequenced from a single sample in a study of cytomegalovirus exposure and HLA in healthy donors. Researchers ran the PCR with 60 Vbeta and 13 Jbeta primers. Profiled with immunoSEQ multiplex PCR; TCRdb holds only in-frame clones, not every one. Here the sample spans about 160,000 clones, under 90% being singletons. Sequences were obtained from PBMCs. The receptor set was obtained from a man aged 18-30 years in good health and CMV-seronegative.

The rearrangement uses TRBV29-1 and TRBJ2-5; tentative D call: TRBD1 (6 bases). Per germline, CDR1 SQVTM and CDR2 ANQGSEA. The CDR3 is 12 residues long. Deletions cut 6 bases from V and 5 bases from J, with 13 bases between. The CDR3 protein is CSVNRDGETQYF. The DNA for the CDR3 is TGCAGCGTAAACAGGGACGGGGAGACCCAGTACTTC.

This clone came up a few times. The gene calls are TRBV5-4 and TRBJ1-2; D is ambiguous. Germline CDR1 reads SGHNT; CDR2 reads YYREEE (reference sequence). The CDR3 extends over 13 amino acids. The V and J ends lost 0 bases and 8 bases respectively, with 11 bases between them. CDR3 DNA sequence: TGTGCCAGCAGCTTGGATACCACCGGGGGCTACACCTTC. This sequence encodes CASSLDTTGGYTF.

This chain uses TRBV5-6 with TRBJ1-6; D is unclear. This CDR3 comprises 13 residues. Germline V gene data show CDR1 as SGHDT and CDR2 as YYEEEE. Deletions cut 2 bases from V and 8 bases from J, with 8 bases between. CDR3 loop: CASSFGRYSPLHF. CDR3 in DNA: TGTGCCAGCAGCTTTGGGCGATATTCACCCCTCCACTTT.

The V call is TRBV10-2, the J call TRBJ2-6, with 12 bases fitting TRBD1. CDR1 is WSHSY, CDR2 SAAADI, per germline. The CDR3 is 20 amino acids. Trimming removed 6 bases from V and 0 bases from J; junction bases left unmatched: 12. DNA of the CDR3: TGCGCCAGCAGGGCGATGGGGGGACAGGGGGCAAGCTCTGGGGCCAACGTCCTGACTTTC. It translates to CASRAMGGQGASSGANVLTF.

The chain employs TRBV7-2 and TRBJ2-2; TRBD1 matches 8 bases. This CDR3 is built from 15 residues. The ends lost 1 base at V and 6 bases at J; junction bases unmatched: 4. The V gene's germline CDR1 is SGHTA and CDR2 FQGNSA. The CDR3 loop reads CASSLVRGRSGELFF. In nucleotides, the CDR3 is TGTGCCAGCAGCTTAGTCAGGGGGCGGTCCGGGGAGCTGTTTTTT.

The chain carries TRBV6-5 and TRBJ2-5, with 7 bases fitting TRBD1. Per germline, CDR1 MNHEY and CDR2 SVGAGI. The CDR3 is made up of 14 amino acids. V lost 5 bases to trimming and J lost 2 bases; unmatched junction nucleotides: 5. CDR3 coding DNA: TGTGCCAGCAGTACCTGGGACAGACAAGAGACCCAGTACTTC. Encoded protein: CASSTWDRQETQYF.

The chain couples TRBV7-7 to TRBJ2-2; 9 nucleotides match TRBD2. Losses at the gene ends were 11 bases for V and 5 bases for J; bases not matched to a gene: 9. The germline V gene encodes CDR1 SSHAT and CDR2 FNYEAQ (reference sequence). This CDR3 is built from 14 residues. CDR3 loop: CAGGTSGLTGELFF. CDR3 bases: TGTGCCGGAGGAACTAGCGGGCTAACCGGGGAGCTGTTTTTT. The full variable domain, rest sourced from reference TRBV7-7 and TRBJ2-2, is GAGVSQSPRYKVTKRGQDVTLRCDPISSHATLYWYQQALGQGPEFLTYFNYEAQPDKSGLPSDRFSAERPEGSISTLTIQRTEQRDSAMYRCAGGTSGLTGELFFGEGSRLTVL.